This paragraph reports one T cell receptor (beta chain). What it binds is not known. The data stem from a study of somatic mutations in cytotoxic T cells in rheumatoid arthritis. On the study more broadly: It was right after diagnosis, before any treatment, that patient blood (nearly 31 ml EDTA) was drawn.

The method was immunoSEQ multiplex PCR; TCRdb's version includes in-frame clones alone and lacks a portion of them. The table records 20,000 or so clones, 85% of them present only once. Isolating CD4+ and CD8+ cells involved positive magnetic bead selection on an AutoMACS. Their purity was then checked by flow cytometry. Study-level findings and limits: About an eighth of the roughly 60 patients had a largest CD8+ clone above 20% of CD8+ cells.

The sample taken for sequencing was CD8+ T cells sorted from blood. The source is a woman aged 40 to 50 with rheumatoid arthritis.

CDR3 protein: CASSLVLDGLALNEQFF. In DNA form, the CDR3 reads TGTGCCAGCAGCTTAGTGTTGGATGGACTAGCACTCAATGAGCAGTTCTTC. The chain employs TRBV11-2 and TRBJ2-1; 8 bases are shared with TRBD2. Germline CDR1 and CDR2: SGHAT and FQNNGV. V dropped 1 base and J dropped 6; count of bases not matched to a gene: 11. The CDR3 length is 17 residues.